This is a list of T cell receptor beta chains from one sample in a study of blood T cells in healthy people across ages. MiXCR, run by TCRdb on the 5' RACE reads, gives a single entry per CDR3 protein. The sample consists of hundreds of thousands of distinct CDR3 sequences, about 53% of them appearing once. The sample was blood. These TCRs come from a man aged 60 to 69 in good health. Both conserved end residues are part of each CDR3. A D gene is named only where the DNA matches it firmly. Part of the rows lack a size; the others show once, few, many or a class for expanded clones.

v_call: TRBV5-5
j_call: TRBJ2-7
d_call: TRBD1
clone_size: NA
cdr3_nt: TGTGCCAGCGGCTTGGAGGGGACAGGGGGATCCTACGAGCAGTACTTC
cdr3_aa: CASGLEGTGGSYEQYF

v_call: TRBV27
j_call: TRBJ2-5
d_call: NA
clone_size: NA
cdr3_nt: TGTGTCGGCAGTTTGAGAGGGATATCAGAGACCCAGTACTTC
cdr3_aa: CVGSLRGISETQYF

v_call: TRBV10-1
j_call: TRBJ2-1
d_call: TRBD1
clone_size: NA
cdr3_nt: TGCGCCAGCAGTGATCAGGGACAGGGGGCAAACAATGAGCAGTTCTTC
cdr3_aa: CASSDQGQGANNEQFF

v_call: TRBV20-1
j_call: TRBJ2-2
d_call: NA
clone_size: NA
cdr3_nt: TGCAGTGCTAGAGACCGCCGTCGAGGGGACACCGGGGAGCTGTTTTTT
cdr3_aa: CSARDRRRGDTGELFF

v_call: TRBV12-3/TRBV12-4
j_call: TRBJ2-5
d_call: NA
clone_size: few
cdr3_nt: TGTGCCAGCAGTCCGTTCCAAGAGACCCAGTACTTC
cdr3_aa: CASSPFQETQYF

v_call: TRBV6-1
j_call: TRBJ1-4
d_call: NA
clone_size: NA
cdr3_nt: TGTGCCAGCAGTGAACTCCAAAGAGAAAAACTGTTTTTT
cdr3_aa: CASSELQREKLFF

v_call: TRBV7-2
j_call: TRBJ2-3
d_call: TRBD2
clone_size: NA
cdr3_nt: TGTGCCACGGGGGGGAGCGCAGATACGCAGTATTTT
cdr3_aa: CATGGSADTQYF

v_call: TRBV6-6
j_call: TRBJ2-7
d_call: NA
clone_size: NA
cdr3_nt: TGTGCCAGCAGTACCGAGCGGGTGACGTCCTACGAGCAGTACTTC
cdr3_aa: CASSTERVTSYEQYF

v_call: TRBV4-2
j_call: TRBJ2-3
d_call: TRBD2
clone_size: NA
cdr3_nt: TGTGCCAGCAGCGCGGGGGGAACCGCAGATACGCAGTATTTT
cdr3_aa: CASSAGGTADTQYF

v_call: TRBV6-5
j_call: TRBJ2-5
d_call: NA
clone_size: NA
cdr3_nt: TGTGCCAGCAGTTACTCGTTCGTCCTGGAGACCCAGTACTTC
cdr3_aa: CASSYSFVLETQYF

v_call: TRBV20-1
j_call: TRBJ2-3
d_call: TRBD2
clone_size: few
cdr3_nt: TGCAGTCCCGCGGCGGGGGTCACAGATACGCAGTATTTT
cdr3_aa: CSPAAGVTDTQYF

v_call: TRBV7-2
j_call: TRBJ2-3
d_call: NA
clone_size: few
cdr3_nt: TGTGCCAGCAGCTTATGGCTAGCGCAGGCGAATACGCAGTATTTT
cdr3_aa: CASSLWLAQANTQYF

v_call: TRBV20-1
j_call: TRBJ2-7
d_call: NA
clone_size: NA
cdr3_nt: TGCAGTGCTAGACAGGGGGGGAGCTCCTACGAGCAGTACTTC
cdr3_aa: CSARQGGSSYEQYF

v_call: TRBV20-1
j_call: TRBJ2-1
d_call: TRBD2
clone_size: NA
cdr3_nt: TGCAGTGCCAGCGTTAGTCGGGGGGGCTACAATGAGCAGTTCTTC
cdr3_aa: CSASVSRGGYNEQFF

v_call: TRBV20-1
j_call: TRBJ2-3
d_call: TRBD2
clone_size: NA
cdr3_nt: TGCAGTGCTGGGTTCGGACTAGCGGGGGCCTCCACAGATACGCAGTATTTT
cdr3_aa: CSAGFGLAGASTDTQYF

v_call: TRBV3-1
j_call: TRBJ2-5
d_call: TRBD2
clone_size: NA
cdr3_nt: TGTGCCAGCAGCCAAAGATCCGGGACTAGCGGGGGACCGGAGACCCAGTACTTC
cdr3_aa: CASSQRSGTSGGPETQYF

v_call: TRBV28
j_call: TRBJ2-1
d_call: NA
clone_size: once
cdr3_nt: TGTGCCAGCAGTTCTGGGGTTCGACAGGTATACAATGAGCAGTTCTTC
cdr3_aa: CASSSGVRQVYNEQFF

v_call: TRBV24-1
j_call: TRBJ2-3
d_call: NA
clone_size: few
cdr3_nt: TGTGCCACCAGTGAGGGAAGCACAGATACGCAGTATTTT
cdr3_aa: CATSEGSTDTQYF

v_call: TRBV28
j_call: TRBJ2-7
d_call: NA
clone_size: NA
cdr3_nt: TGTGCCAGCAGTGATCCTCCAGGGACCTACGAGCAGTACTTC
cdr3_aa: CASSDPPGTYEQYF

v_call: TRBV2
j_call: TRBJ2-4
d_call: NA
clone_size: NA
cdr3_nt: TGTGCCAGCAGTGTCTTGGGGCACATTCAGTACTTC
cdr3_aa: CASSVLGHIQYF

v_call: TRBV5-1
j_call: TRBJ2-7
d_call: TRBD1
clone_size: few
cdr3_nt: TGCGCCAGCAGCTTGGACGGCGGCGGGACAGGGGCTTACTACGAGCAGTACTTC
cdr3_aa: CASSLDGGGTGAYYEQYF

v_call: TRBV20-1
j_call: TRBJ2-7
d_call: NA
clone_size: NA
cdr3_nt: TGCAGTGCTAAGGGGGGCGGCTCCTACGAGCAGTACTTC
cdr3_aa: CSAKGGGSYEQYF

v_call: TRBV7-9
j_call: TRBJ2-4
d_call: TRBD1
clone_size: NA
cdr3_nt: TGTGCCAGCAGCTTATTCGCAGGGGGCGCCCACATTCAGTACTTC
cdr3_aa: CASSLFAGGAHIQYF

v_call: TRBV6-6
j_call: TRBJ2-3
d_call: NA
clone_size: NA
cdr3_nt: TGTGCCAGCAGTTACCCCGGGCCAGCAGATACGCAGTATTTT
cdr3_aa: CASSYPGPADTQYF

v_call: TRBV7-8
j_call: TRBJ2-1
d_call: TRBD2
clone_size: NA
cdr3_nt: TGTGCCAGCAGCCGACGACTACCAGCGGGGGGTTCATTCGATGGGCAGTTCTTC
cdr3_aa: CASSRRLPAGGSFDGQFF

v_call: TRBV6-6
j_call: TRBJ2-3
d_call: NA
clone_size: NA
cdr3_nt: TGTGCCAGCAGTTACTCGACAGGCACAGATACGCAGTATTTT
cdr3_aa: CASSYSTGTDTQYF

v_call: TRBV6-2/TRBV6-3
j_call: TRBJ2-3
d_call: NA
clone_size: NA
cdr3_nt: TGTGCCAGCAGTTACCCCCGGGACCAGGGACGCGATACGCAGTATTTT
cdr3_aa: CASSYPRDQGRDTQYF

v_call: TRBV7-2
j_call: TRBJ1-5
d_call: NA
clone_size: few
cdr3_nt: TGTGCCAGCAGCTTACCCCCTCAGCCCCAGCATTTT
cdr3_aa: CASSLPPQPQHF

v_call: TRBV20-1
j_call: TRBJ2-7
d_call: NA
clone_size: few
cdr3_nt: TGCAGTGCTAGTTCCAGAGCTCGCAAGGGGGAGCAGTACTTC
cdr3_aa: CSASSRARKGEQYF

v_call: TRBV27
j_call: TRBJ2-3
d_call: NA
clone_size: NA
cdr3_nt: TGTGCCAGCAGCTGGGTCCTCCCGACAGATACGCAGTATTTT
cdr3_aa: CASSWVLPTDTQYF

v_call: TRBV5-1
j_call: TRBJ1-2
d_call: NA
clone_size: NA
cdr3_nt: TGCGCCAGCGCCCCACCGAGGTCAGGGCGCTATGGCTACACCTTC
cdr3_aa: CASAPPRSGRYGYTF

v_call: TRBV6-1
j_call: TRBJ1-2
d_call: NA
clone_size: NA
cdr3_nt: TGTGCCAGCAGCGTCGGGGGCAGCATCCCCTATGGCTACACCTTC
cdr3_aa: CASSVGGSIPYGYTF

v_call: TRBV7-9
j_call: TRBJ2-3
d_call: NA
clone_size: few
cdr3_nt: TGTGCCAGCAGCTTAGCGCGCAGAGATACGCAGTATTTT
cdr3_aa: CASSLARRDTQYF

v_call: TRBV20-1
j_call: TRBJ2-1
d_call: TRBD2
clone_size: NA
cdr3_nt: TGCAGTGCGCAGACTAGCGGACCCTACAATGAGCAGTTCTTC
cdr3_aa: CSAQTSGPYNEQFF

v_call: TRBV20-1
j_call: TRBJ2-5
d_call: NA
clone_size: few
cdr3_nt: TGCAGTGCCCTGCCAGGGGGGTACAATGAGCAGTACTTC
cdr3_aa: CSALPGGYNEQYF

v_call: TRBV6-5
j_call: TRBJ2-7
d_call: NA
clone_size: many
cdr3_nt: TGTGCCAGCAGTTCCGGCCACGAGCAGTACTTC
cdr3_aa: CASSSGHEQYF

v_call: TRBV9
j_call: TRBJ2-7
d_call: NA
clone_size: NA
cdr3_nt: TGTGCCAGCAGCGATCGACCGACGGGGGTTTACGAGCAGTACTTC
cdr3_aa: CASSDRPTGVYEQYF

v_call: TRBV3-1
j_call: TRBJ1-2
d_call: TRBD1
clone_size: NA
cdr3_nt: TGTGCCAGCAGCCTACAGGGGTATAACTATGGCTACACCTTC
cdr3_aa: CASSLQGYNYGYTF